This T cell receptor beta chain was profiled in a study of T-cell reconstitution after alpha-beta-depleted transplantation in children. V lost 2 bases, J lost 1 base, and 14 bases lay in between. The CDR3 runs to 15 residues. The germline V gene encodes CDR1 DFQATT and CDR2 SNEGSKA (reference sequence). This clonotype was seen more than once but under ten times. As it was prepared, the TCRbeta library received unique molecular identifiers. MiXCR, run by TCRdb on the PCR reads, gives a single entry per CDR3 protein. The data contain around 450,000 distinct CDR3 sequences, 43% of them singletons. The sequencing here drew on PBMCs, taken before TCRalphabeta/CD19-depleted stem cell transplant. The chain recombines TRBV20-1 with TRBJ2-5; the D gene is possibly TRBD2 (6 bases). The TCR originated in a girl aged 2-10 years with aplastic anemia, due to receive a stem cell transplant. The DNA of the CDR3 is TGCAGTGCTAGAAAATACGGGAGCCCCCAAGAGACCCAGTACTTC. Amino acids: CSARKYGSPQETQYF.